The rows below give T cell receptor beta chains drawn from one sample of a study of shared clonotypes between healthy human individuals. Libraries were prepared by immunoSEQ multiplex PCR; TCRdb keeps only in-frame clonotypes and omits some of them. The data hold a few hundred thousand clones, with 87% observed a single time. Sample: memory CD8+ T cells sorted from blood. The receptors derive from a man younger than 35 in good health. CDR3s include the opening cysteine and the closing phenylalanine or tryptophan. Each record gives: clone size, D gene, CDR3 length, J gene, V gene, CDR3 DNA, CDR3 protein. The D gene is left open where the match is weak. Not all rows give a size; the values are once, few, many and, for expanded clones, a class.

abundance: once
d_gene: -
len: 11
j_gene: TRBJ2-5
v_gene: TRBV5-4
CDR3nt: TGTGCCAGCAGCTTCCGAGAGACCCAGTACTTC
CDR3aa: CASSFRETQYF

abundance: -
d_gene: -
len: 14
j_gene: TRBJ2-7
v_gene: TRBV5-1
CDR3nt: TGCGCCAGCAGCTTGGGCGGGGTGGGGTACGAGCAGTACTTC
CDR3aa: CASSLGGVGYEQYF

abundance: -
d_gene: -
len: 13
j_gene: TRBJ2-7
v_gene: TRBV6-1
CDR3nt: TGTGCCAGCATAACAGTAGTTCCCTACGAGCAGTACTTC
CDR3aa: CASITVVPYEQYF

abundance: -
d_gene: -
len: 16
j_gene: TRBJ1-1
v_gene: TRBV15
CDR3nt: TGTGCCACCAGCAGAGATTTGGGGGCCATGAACACTGAAGCTTTCTTT
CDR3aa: CATSRDLGAMNTEAFF

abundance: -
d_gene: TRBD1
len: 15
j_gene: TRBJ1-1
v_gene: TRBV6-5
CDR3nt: TGTGCCAGCTCCGGGACAGGGGCCTTTAACACTGAAGCTTTCTTT
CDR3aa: CASSGTGAFNTEAFF

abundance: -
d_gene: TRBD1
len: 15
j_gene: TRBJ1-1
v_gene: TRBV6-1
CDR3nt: TGTGCCAGCAGTGAATTAAGGCAGGGGGGCACTGAAGCTTTCTTT
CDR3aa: CASSELRQGGTEAFF

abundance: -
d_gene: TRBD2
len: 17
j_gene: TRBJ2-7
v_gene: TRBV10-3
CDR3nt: TGTGCCATCAGTGATTACCGACTAGCGGGAGAAGGGTACGAGCAGTACTTC
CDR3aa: CAISDYRLAGEGYEQYF

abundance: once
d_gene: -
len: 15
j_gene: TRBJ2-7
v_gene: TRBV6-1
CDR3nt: TGTGCCAGCAGTGAAGCAGTGGTTAGCTCCTACGAGCAGTACTTC
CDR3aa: CASSEAVVSSYEQYF

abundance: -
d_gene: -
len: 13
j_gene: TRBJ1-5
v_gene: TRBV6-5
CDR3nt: TGTGCCAGCAGTCCAGCTCTAGCTCAGCCCCAGCATTTT
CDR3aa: CASSPALAQPQHF

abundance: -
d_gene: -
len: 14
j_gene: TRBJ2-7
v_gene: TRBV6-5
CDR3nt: TGTGCCAGCAGTTACTCCTCAGAGATCAACGAGCAGTACTTC
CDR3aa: CASSYSSEINEQYF

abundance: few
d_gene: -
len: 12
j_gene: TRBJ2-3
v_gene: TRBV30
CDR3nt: TGTGCCTGGAGTGTCGGCACAGATACGCAGTATTTT
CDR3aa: CAWSVGTDTQYF